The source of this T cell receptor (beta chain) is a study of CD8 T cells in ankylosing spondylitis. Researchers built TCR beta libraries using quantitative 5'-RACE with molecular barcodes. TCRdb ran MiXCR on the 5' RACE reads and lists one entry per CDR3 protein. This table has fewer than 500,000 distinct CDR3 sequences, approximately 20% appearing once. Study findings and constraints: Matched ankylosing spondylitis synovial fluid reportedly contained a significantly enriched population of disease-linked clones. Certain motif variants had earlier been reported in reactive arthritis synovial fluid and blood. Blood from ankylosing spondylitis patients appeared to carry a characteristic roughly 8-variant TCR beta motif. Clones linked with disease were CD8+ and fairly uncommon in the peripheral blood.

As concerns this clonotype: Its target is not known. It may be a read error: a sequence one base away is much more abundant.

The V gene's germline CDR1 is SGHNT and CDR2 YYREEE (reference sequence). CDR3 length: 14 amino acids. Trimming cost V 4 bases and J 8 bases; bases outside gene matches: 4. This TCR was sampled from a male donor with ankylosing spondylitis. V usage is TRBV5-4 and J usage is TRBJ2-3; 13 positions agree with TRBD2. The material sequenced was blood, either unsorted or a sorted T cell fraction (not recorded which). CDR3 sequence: CASSPGLAGVTQYF. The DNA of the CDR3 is TGTGCCAGCAGCCCCGGACTAGCGGGAGTTACGCAGTATTTT.